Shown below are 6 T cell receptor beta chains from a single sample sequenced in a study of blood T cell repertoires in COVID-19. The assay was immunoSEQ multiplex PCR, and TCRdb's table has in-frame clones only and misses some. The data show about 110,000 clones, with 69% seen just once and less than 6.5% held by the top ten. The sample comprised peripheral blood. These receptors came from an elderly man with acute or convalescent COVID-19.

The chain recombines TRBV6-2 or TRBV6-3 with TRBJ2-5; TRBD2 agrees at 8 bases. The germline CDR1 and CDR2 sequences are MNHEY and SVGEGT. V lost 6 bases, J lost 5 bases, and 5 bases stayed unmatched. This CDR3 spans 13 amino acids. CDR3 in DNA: TGTGCCAGCAGCACTAGCGGAGGGGAGACCCAGTACTTC. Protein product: CASSTSGGETQYF.

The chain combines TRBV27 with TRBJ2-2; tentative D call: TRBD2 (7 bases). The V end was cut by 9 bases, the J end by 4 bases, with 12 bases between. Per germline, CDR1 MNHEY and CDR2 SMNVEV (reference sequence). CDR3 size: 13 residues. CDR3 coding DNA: TGTGCCAGTACAAGGGGGGGCACCGGGGAGCTGTTTTTT. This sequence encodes CASTRGGTGELFF.

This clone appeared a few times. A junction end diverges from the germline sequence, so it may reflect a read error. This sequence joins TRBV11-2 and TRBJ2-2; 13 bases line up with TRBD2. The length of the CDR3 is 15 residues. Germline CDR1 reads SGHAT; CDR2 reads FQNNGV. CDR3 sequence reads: CASSLGLAGVGELFF. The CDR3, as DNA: TGTGCCAGCAGTTTAGGACTAGCGGGAGTCGGGGAGCTGTTTTTT.

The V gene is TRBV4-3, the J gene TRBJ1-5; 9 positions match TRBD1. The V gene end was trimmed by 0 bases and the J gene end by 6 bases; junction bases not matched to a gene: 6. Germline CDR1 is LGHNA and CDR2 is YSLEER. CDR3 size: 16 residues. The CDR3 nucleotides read TGCGCCAGCAGCCAAGATCGGACAGGGGCAGCTCAGCCCCAGCATTTT. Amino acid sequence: CASSQDRTGAAQPQHF.

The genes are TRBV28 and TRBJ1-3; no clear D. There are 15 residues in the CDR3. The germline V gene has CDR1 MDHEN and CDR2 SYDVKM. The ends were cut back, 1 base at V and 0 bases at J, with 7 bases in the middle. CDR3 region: CASSLLQTSGNTIYF. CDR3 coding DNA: TGTGCCAGCAGTTTATTACAGACCTCTGGAAACACCATATATTTT. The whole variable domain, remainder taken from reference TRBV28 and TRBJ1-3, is DVKVTQSSRYLVKRTGEKVFLECVQDMDHENMFWYRQDPGLGLRLIYFSYDVKMKEKGDIPEGYSVSREKKERFSLILESASTNQTSMYLCASSLLQTSGNTIYFGEGSWLTVV.

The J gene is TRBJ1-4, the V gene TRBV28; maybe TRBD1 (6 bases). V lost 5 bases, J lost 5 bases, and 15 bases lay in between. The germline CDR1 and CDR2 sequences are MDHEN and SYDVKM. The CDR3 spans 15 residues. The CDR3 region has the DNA TGTGCCAGCAGTGCCTCACAGGGCGTGAATGAAAAACTGTTTTTT. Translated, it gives CASSASQGVNEKLFF. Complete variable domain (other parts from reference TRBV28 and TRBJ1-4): DVKVTQSSRYLVKRTGEKVFLECVQDMDHENMFWYRQDPGLGLRLIYFSYDVKMKEKGDIPEGYSVSREKKERFSLILESASTNQTSMYLCASSASQGVNEKLFFGSGTQLSVL.